The T cell receptor beta chain under discussion was sequenced for a study of long-term antiretroviral therapy in people with HIV. Study-level results: Repertoire dominance by clones expanded before ART was seen at all time points.

Notes on this clone: Its matching antigen is unknown.

Researchers ran immunoSEQ v3.0 at survey level. Sequencing had a target that covered about 40,000-55,000 T-cell genomes per sample. This table comes from immunoSEQ multiplex PCR, and its TCRdb copy is limited to in-frame clones, with some not included. The sample has about 39,000 clones; 75% to 90% are singletons. Trimming at V came to 1 base and at J to 1 base, leaving 8 bases not matched to a gene. From germline, CDR1 is GTSNPN and CDR2 SVGIG (reference sequence). The CDR3 is 17 amino acids. The TCR originated in a woman aged 45-65 years with HIV. The chain employs TRBV30 and TRBJ1-2, with TRBD1 matching 11 bases. The sample in question was unsorted PBMCs, obtained 3.1 years after starting antiretroviral therapy. For the CDR3, the DNA is TGTGCCTGGAGTGCCGGGACAGGGGGAAAATTTAACTATGGCTACACCTTC. This codes for CAWSAGTGGKFNYGYTF.